The 14 T cell receptor beta chains listed next were all sequenced from one sample in a study of blood T cell repertoires in COVID-19 (dated by TCRdb to about 2020). Library prep was done by the immunoSEQ multiplex PCR assay. Held by TCRdb, this immuneACCESS table contains in-frame sequences only and omits some clones. Under half of the omission traces to an unresolved V gene where checked; the cause of the rest is unknown. The sample table holds about 95,000 clones, of which 65% to 85% were seen once. More than 20% of the sample goes to the ten largest clones. Sequencing used peripheral blood. The receptor set was obtained from a man at least 80 years old with active or convalescent COVID-19.

The chain carries TRBV5-1 and TRBJ2-1, with 8 nucleotides matching TRBD2. This CDR3 is 17 amino acids long. V was clipped by 4 bases and J by 5 bases; unmatched bases: 14. Per the germline V gene, CDR1 is SGHRS and CDR2 is YFSETQ. The CDR3 loop is CASSITWTSRPNNEQFF. For the CDR3, the DNA is TGCGCCAGCAGCATAACCTGGACTAGCCGGCCAAACAATGAGCAGTTCTTC.

The chain combines TRBV7-9 with TRBJ2-6; D not resolved. The germline V gene has CDR1 SEHNR and CDR2 FQNEAQ (reference sequence). V dropped 5 bases and J dropped 2 bases, with 16 bases sitting between them. The CDR3 loop spans 17 amino acids. CDR3 in amino acids: CASSPRVPDAGANVLTF. The CDR3 nucleotides read TGTGCCAGCAGCCCCCGCGTCCCCGATGCTGGGGCCAACGTCCTGACTTTC.

The chain is built from TRBV19 and TRBJ2-2, with a tentative D call TRBD2 (7 bases). The CDR3 sequence is 15 residues long. Trimming pared 3 bases from V and 4 bases from J, leaving 12 bases between. Germline V lookup: CDR1 LNHDA, CDR2 SQIVND (reference sequence). This CDR3 is CASSIGGGGTGELFF. The CDR3 DNA reads TGTGCCAGTAGTATTGGGGGCGGGGGCACCGGGGAGCTGTTTTTT. Using reference TRBV19 and TRBJ2-2 for the parts outside the CDR3, the full variable domain is DGGITQSPKYLFRKEGQNVTLSCEQNLNHDAMYWYRQDPGQGLRLIYYSQIVNDFQKGDIAEGYSVSREKKESFPLTVTSAQKNPTAFYLCASSIGGGGTGELFFGEGSRLTVL.

This clone was detected only once. The chain is built from TRBV19 and TRBJ2-5; 12 nucleotides agree with TRBD2. J lost 4 bases, V lost 1 base, and 19 bases had no gene match. This CDR3 spans 21 amino acids. CDR1 and CDR2 from the germline V gene are LNHDA and SQIVND (reference sequence). The CDR3, as DNA: TGTGCCAGTAGTATAGCGGCACTAGCGGGGGGCCTATCCCCTTTAGGAGAGACCCAGTACTTC. It yields the protein CASSIAALAGGLSPLGETQYF.

The chain carries TRBV2 and TRBJ1-4; D might be TRBD1 (5 bases). Germline V gene lookup returns CDR1 SNHLY and CDR2 FYNNEI. Trimming took 5 bases from V and 7 from J, leaving 14 bases between them. This CDR3 has 14 residues. The CDR3 loop is CASSYSGRVEKLFF. As DNA, the CDR3 is TGTGCCAGCAGTTATTCTGGCAGGGTTGAAAAACTGTTTTTT. The whole variable domain, remainder taken from reference TRBV2 and TRBJ1-4, is EPEVTQTPSHQVTQMGQEVILRCVPISNHLYFYWYRQILGQKVEFLVSFYNNEISEKSEIFDDQFSVERPDGSNFTLKIRSTKLEDSAMYFCASSYSGRVEKLFFGSGTQLSVL.

The chain uses TRBV5-1 and TRBJ2-5, with 9 bases that match TRBD1. Germline loops: CDR1 SGHRS, CDR2 YFSETQ. Trimming at V came to 5 bases and at J to 5 bases, leaving 10 bases not matched to a gene. This CDR3 region has 15 residues. This chain's CDR3 is CASRERTGARETQYF. The CDR3 nucleotides are TGCGCCAGCAGAGAGAGGACAGGGGCGCGGGAGACCCAGTACTTC. The full variable domain, completed using reference TRBV5-1 and TRBJ2-5, is KAGVTQTPRYLIKTRGQQVTLSCSPISGHRSVSWYQQTPGQGLQFLFEYFSETQRNKGNFPGRFSGRQFSNSRSEMNVSTLELGDSALYLCASRERTGARETQYFGPGTRLLVL.

This clone was found a few times. This chain joins TRBV18 and TRBJ1-1; 9 positions match TRBD1. V lost 3 bases to trimming and J lost 10 bases; unmatched junction nucleotides: 3. CDR1 and CDR2 from the germline V gene are KGHSH and LQKENI. CDR3 length: 12 residues. CDR3 nucleotides: TGTGCCAGCTCACCGACAGGGGGTGGAGCTTTCTTT. Amino acid sequence: CASSPTGGGAFF.

J is TRBJ1-1 and V is TRBV4-1; no clear D gene. The CDR3 has 13 amino acids. Trimming removed 1 base from V and 10 bases from J, with 13 bases in between. Germline V gene sequence: CDR1 MGHRA, CDR2 YSYEKL. Written as DNA, the CDR3 is TGCGCCAGCAGCCAAGCAGGTATGCTCCCAGCTTTCTTT. This encodes CASSQAGMLPAFF.

The table lists this clone with a few counts. The chain has TRBV3-1 (or the pseudogene TRBV3-2) and TRBJ1-5; no clear D. The CDR3 consists of 15 residues. Trimming left V 1 base short and J 3 bases short, with 10 bases between. In germline, CDR1 is LGHDT, CDR2 YNNKEL (reference sequence). This CDR3 is CASSQGPGDNQPQHF. The CDR3 DNA follows: TGTGCCAGCAGCCAAGGGCCCGGGGACAATCAGCCCCAGCATTTT.

J is TRBJ1-1 and V is TRBV5-1; D is uncertain. V lost 4 bases to trimming and J lost 0 bases, with 13 bases between them. Germline V gene data show CDR1 as SGHRS and CDR2 as YFSETQ. The CDR3 totals 15 residues. Written as DNA, the CDR3 is TGCGCCAGCAGCCCCGATGTAAGAGTGAACACTGAAGCTTTCTTT. Translation: CASSPDVRVNTEAFF.

The chain links TRBV5-4 to TRBJ1-2; D call uncertain. The germline CDR1 and CDR2 sequences are SGHNT and YYREEE (reference sequence). The CDR3 runs to 13 residues. Trimming stripped 1 base from V and 2 bases from J, with 6 bases between. CDR3 coding DNA: TGTGCCAGCAGCTTGCGAGTGAACTATGGCTACACCTTC. Translating gives CASSLRVNYGYTF.

The table lists this clone with a count of one. This rearrangement joins TRBV5-5 to TRBJ2-1; D perhaps matches TRBD1 (6 bases). Germline lookup yields CDR1 SGHKS and CDR2 YYEKEE (reference sequence). V dropped 0 bases and J dropped 2 bases, with 6 bases sitting between them. The CDR3 runs to 14 residues. The DNA for the CDR3 is TGTGCCAGCAGCTTGGGACAGGCCTACAATGAGCAGTTCTTC. Encoded protein: CASSLGQAYNEQFF.

This clone was counted once. The V gene is TRBV5-1, the J gene TRBJ2-7, with TRBD1 matching over 9 bases. With 3 bases clipped from V and 2 bases from J, the junction kept 3 bases outside the gene matches. Germline-derived CDR1 and CDR2 are SGHRS and YFSETQ. The CDR3 is 14 residues long. The CDR3: CASSWGQGPYEQYF. The CDR3 DNA reads as TGCGCCAGCAGCTGGGGACAGGGCCCCTACGAGCAGTACTTC.

This chain joins TRBV5-1 and TRBJ1-4; D is undetermined. V gave up 2 bases and J gave up 8 bases, with 10 bases separating them. The CDR3 extends over 13 amino acids. The germline V gene has CDR1 SGHRS and CDR2 YFSETQ. CDR3 bases: TGCGCCAGCAGCTTAGAACTTCGGGAAAAACTGTTTTTT. As protein: CASSLELREKLFF.